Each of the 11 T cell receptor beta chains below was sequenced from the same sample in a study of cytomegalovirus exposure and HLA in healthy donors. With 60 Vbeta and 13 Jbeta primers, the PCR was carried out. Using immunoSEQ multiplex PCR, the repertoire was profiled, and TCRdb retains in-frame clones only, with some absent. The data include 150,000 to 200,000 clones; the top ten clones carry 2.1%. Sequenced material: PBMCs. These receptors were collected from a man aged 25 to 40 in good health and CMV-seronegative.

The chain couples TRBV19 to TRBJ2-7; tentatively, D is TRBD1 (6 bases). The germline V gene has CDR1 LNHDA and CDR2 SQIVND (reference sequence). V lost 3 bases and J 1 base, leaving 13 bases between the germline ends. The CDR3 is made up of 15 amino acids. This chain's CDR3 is CASSIRDTQSYEQYF. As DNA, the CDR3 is TGTGCCAGTAGTATCCGGGACACCCAATCCTACGAGCAGTACTTC.

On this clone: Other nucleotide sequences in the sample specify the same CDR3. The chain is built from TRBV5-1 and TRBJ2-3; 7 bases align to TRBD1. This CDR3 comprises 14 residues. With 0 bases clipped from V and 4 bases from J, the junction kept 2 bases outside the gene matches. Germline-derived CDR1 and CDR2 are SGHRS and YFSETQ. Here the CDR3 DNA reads TGCGCCAGCAGCTTGGGCCAGGGGGCAGATACGCAGTATTTT. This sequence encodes CASSLGQGADTQYF. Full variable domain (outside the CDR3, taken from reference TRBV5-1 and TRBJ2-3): KAGVTQTPRYLIKTRGQQVTLSCSPISGHRSVSWYQQTPGQGLQFLFEYFSETQRNKGNFPGRFSGRQFSNSRSEMNVSTLELGDSALYLCASSLGQGADTQYFGPGTRLTVL.

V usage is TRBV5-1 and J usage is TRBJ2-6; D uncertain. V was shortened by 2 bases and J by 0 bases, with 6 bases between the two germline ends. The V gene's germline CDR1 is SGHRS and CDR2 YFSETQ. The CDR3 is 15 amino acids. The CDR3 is CASSLENSGANVLTF. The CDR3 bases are TGCGCCAGCAGCTTAGAGAACTCTGGGGCCAACGTCCTGACTTTC.

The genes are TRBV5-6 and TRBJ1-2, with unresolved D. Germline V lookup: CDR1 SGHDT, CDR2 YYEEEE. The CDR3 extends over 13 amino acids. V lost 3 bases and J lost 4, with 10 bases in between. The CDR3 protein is CASSSFSSYGYTF. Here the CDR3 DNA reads TGTGCCAGCAGCTCGTTCAGTTCCTATGGCTACACCTTC.

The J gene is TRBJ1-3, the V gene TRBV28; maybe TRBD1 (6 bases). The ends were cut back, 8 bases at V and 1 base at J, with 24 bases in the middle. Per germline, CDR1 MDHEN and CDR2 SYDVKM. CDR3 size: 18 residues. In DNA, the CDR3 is TGTGCCAGCCGGGGCCCAGACAGGTTCGAATCATCTGGAAACACCATATATTTT. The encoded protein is CASRGPDRFESSGNTIYF.

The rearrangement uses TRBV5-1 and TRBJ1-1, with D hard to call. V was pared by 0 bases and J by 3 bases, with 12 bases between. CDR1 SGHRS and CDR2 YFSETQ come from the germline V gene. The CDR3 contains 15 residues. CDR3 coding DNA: TGCGCCAGCAGCTTGGGTCAGACTGAGGACACTGAAGCTTTCTTT. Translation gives CASSLGQTEDTEAFF.

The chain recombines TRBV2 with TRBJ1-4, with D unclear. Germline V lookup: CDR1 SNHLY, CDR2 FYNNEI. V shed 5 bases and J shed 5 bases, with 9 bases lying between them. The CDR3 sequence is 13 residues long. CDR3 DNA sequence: TGTGCCAGCAGTAGGACGGGAAATGAAAAACTGTTTTTT. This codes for CASSRTGNEKLFF.

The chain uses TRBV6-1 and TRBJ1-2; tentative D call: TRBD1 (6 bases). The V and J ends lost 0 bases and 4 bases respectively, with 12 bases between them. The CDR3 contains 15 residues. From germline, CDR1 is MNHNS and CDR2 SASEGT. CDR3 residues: CASSEAQTGAYGYTF. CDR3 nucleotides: TGTGCCAGCAGTGAAGCCCAGACAGGTGCCTATGGCTACACCTTC.

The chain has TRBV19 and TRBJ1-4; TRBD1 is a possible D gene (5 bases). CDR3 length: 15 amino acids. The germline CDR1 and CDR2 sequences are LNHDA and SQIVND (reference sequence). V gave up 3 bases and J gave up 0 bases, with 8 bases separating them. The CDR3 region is CASSIRAATNEKLFF. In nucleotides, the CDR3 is TGTGCCAGTAGTATCAGGGCTGCAACTAATGAAAAACTGTTTTTT.

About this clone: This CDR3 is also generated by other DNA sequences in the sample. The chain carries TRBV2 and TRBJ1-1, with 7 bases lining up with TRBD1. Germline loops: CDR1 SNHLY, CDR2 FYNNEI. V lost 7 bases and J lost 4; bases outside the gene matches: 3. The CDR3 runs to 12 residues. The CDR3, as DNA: TGTGCCAGCACAGGGGGTGGCACTGAAGCTTTCTTT. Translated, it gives CASTGGGTEAFF.

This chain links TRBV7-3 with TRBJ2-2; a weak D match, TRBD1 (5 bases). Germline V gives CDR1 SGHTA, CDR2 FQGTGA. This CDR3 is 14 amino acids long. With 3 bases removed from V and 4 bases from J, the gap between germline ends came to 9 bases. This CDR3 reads CASSFQGFTGELFF. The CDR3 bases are TGTGCCAGCAGCTTTCAGGGTTTCACCGGGGAGCTGTTTTTT.